This T cell receptor (beta chain) comes out of a study of CD8+CD57+ T cells in acquired aplastic anemia. Study as a whole: The DNA of sorted CD4+ and CD8+ cells averaged roughly 3.2 ug. Reads per healthy sample averaged about 9.8 million (CD4+) and fewer than 13 million (CD8+).

Genomic DNA, the template, was used for profiling of the TCR beta VDJ and CDR3. MiXCR, run by TCRdb on the reads, gives a single entry per CDR3 protein. The sample records about 170,000 distinct CDR3 sequences, approximately 60% being singletons. The CDR3 is 22 residues long, counting both termini. The germline CDR1 and CDR2 sequences are MGHDK and SYGVNS. This clonotype occurred once. It is unclear where the CDR3 begins or ends on the DNA, so no DNA is shown, and the CDR3 is as TCRdb lists it. This chain connects TRBV25-1 to TRBJ2-4; the D call TRBD1 from the table was never checked on the DNA. The origin of this receptor is a human donor in good health. The sample was sorted CD4+, CD8+, or CD8+CD57+ T cells (not recorded which) from PBMCs. CDR3 region: CASSEGAGEAFFGQGTKNIQYF.